This T cell receptor (beta chain) was documented in a study of cytotoxic CD8 clonotypes in ibrutinib-treated CLL. This CDR3 is built from 13 residues. From germline, CDR1 is MNHNY and CDR2 SVGAGI (reference sequence). The V end was cut by 7 bases, the J end by 8 bases, with 15 bases between. Sequencing sought depths of 1 in 200,000 to 1 in 1 million T cells. Measured with immunoSEQ multiplex PCR; TCRdb has only the in-frame clones, and not every one. The repertoire includes 150,000 to 250,000 clones, 72% of them detected once, and around 15% sits in the top ten. For TCR beta libraries, about 2.2 micrograms of genomic DNA were obtained from cryopreserved PBMCs.

The sample here was PBMCs, taken after 24 months of ibrutinib treatment. This sequence was found in a human donor with chronic lymphocytic leukemia. The chain recombines TRBV6-6 with TRBJ2-1; D not resolved. CDR3 amino acids: CASTPTLGDEQFF. The CDR3 DNA sequence: TGTGCCAGCACCCCGACCCTTGGGGATGAGCAGTTCTTC.